What follows are 9 T cell receptor beta chains derived from one specimen sequenced in a study of cytomegalovirus exposure and HLA in healthy donors. Amplification used 60 Vbeta primers and 13 Jbeta primers. Only in-frame clones appear in the TCRdb table, and some are missing; sequencing was by immunoSEQ multiplex PCR. Found here are approximately 92,000 clones, over 75% of them singletons; the top ten hold about 1.2%. Sequenced sample: PBMCs. Source of these receptors: a girl aged 2 to 10 in good health and CMV-seropositive.

The gene calls are TRBV28 and TRBJ1-3; 7 bases align to TRBD1. The ends lost 4 bases at V and 0 bases at J; junction bases unmatched: 3. The V gene's germline CDR1 is MDHEN and CDR2 SYDVKM. This CDR3 contains 15 residues. The CDR3 reads CASSSWDSSGNTIYF. CDR3 sequence (DNA): TGTGCCAGCAGTTCATGGGACAGCTCTGGAAACACCATATATTTT.

J is TRBJ1-1 and V is TRBV15, with D tentatively TRBD1 (5 bases). Trimming cost V 0 bases and J 0 bases, with 11 bases left between them. The CDR3 contains 16 residues. Germline CDR1 reads LNHNV; CDR2 reads YYDKDF (reference sequence). The CDR3 DNA follows: TGTGCCACCAGCAGAGATCAGGCAGGGATGAACACTGAAGCTTTCTTT. Protein: CATSRDQAGMNTEAFF.

The chain has TRBV6-6 and TRBJ2-7; possible D gene TRBD2, 7 bases. Germline loops: CDR1 MNHNY, CDR2 SVGAGI (reference sequence). V lost 3 bases and J lost 1, with 16 bases in between. The CDR3 has 16 amino acids. This CDR3 reads CASSYSREGVSYEQYF. The CDR3 DNA reads as TGTGCCAGCAGTTATAGTAGGGAGGGGGTTTCCTACGAGCAGTACTTC.

The CDR3 DNA sequence: TGTGCCTGGAGTTGGACGGGAGGACACCTCGAGTTCTTC. Residues: CAWSWTGGHLEFF. The J gene is TRBJ2-1, the V gene TRBV30; 7 bases match TRBD2. Germline V gene lookup returns CDR1 GTSNPN and CDR2 SVGIG (reference sequence). V lost 2 bases, J lost 14 bases, and 12 bases stayed unmatched. The CDR3 has 13 residues. The full variable domain, rest sourced from reference TRBV30 and TRBJ2-1, is SQTIHQWPATLVQPVGSPLSLECTVEGTSNPNLYWYRQAAGRGLQLLFYSVGIGQISSEVPQNLSASRPQDRQFILSSKKLLLSDSGFYLCAWSWTGGHLEFFGPGTRLTVL.

The rearrangement joins TRBV30 to TRBJ1-5; 8 bases are shared with TRBD1. There are 14 residues in the CDR3. The V segment lost 5 bases and the J segment 3 bases; nucleotides outside the gene matches: 6. Germline V CDR1 and CDR2: GTSNPN, SVGIG (reference sequence). CDR3 loop: CAWSGGQDNQPQHF. CDR3 DNA sequence: TGTGCCTGGTCCGGGGGACAGGACAATCAGCCCCAGCATTTT.

This clone turned up a few times. V and J are TRBV28 and TRBJ1-2; 10 positions agree with TRBD1. The CDR3 runs to 16 residues. CDR1 MDHEN and CDR2 SYDVKM come from the germline V gene. The V gene end was trimmed by 6 bases and the J gene end by 1 base; junction bases not matched to a gene: 8. The DNA for the CDR3 is TGTGCCAGCAGACGACCGGGACAGGGGCTTAACTATGGCTACACCTTC. Translated: CASRRPGQGLNYGYTF.

V usage is TRBV2 and J usage is TRBJ1-5; 10 nucleotides agree with TRBD1. The CDR3 has 18 residues. V lost 0 bases, J lost 1 base, and 6 bases stayed unmatched. CDR1 is SNHLY and CDR2 is FYNNEI in the germline V gene. The CDR3 spells CASSEASGTGDSNQPQHF. CDR3 DNA: TGTGCCAGCAGTGAAGCGTCCGGGACAGGGGACAGCAATCAGCCCCAGCATTTT.

The chain links TRBV18 to TRBJ2-7; D may be TRBD2 (5 bases). The V end lost 4 bases, the J end lost 5 bases, and 18 bases lay between the germline ends. CDR1 and CDR2 from the germline V gene are KGHSH and LQKENI. This CDR3 is 15 amino acids long. The CDR3 region is CASSLSMGELHEQYF. As DNA, the CDR3 is TGTGCCAGCTCACTATCTATGGGAGAACTCCACGAGCAGTACTTC. Supplemented by reference TRBV18 and TRBJ2-7, the full variable domain reads NAGVMQNPRHLVRRRGQEARLRCSPMKGHSHVYWYRQLPEEGLKFMVYLQKENIIDESGMPKERFSAEFPKEGPSILRIQQVVRGDSAAYFCASSLSMGELHEQYFGPGTRLTVT.

The V and J genes are TRBV19 and TRBJ1-2, with D possibly being TRBD1 (5 bases). This CDR3 comprises 14 residues. V lost 0 bases to trimming and J lost 2 bases, with 7 bases between them. The germline CDR1 and CDR2 sequences are LNHDA and SQIVND (reference sequence). DNA for the CDR3: TGTGCCAGTAGTATAGACAGACAGAACTATGGCTACACCTTC. It specifies CASSIDRQNYGYTF.